This T cell receptor (beta chain) was found in a study of T cell responses to AZD1222 COVID-19 vaccine. Points from the study as a whole: As reported, nearly half of all spike-specific TCRs target variant regions that are unmutated. Only a handful of people who got AZD1222 tested seropositive at baseline. Following two doses of AZD1222, Spike-specific TCR breadth and depth rose. It should be noted that donors were predominantly white British and more often female, and clonal diversity was possibly underestimated.

On this clone: Antigen unknown.

TCRdb's table, derived via immunoSEQ multiplex PCR, lists solely in-frame clones and lacks some. Counted here are some 65,000 clones, 70% to 80% occurring once; the ten biggest clones make up over 20%. This receptor was taken from an adult in good health. Sequencing was performed on peripheral blood, taken on day 0 of MenACWY control vaccination.

DNA for the CDR3: TGCAGCGCAAAAACAGGGGGGGACACTGAAGCTTTCTTT. This translates into CSAKTGGDTEAFF. This chain links TRBV29-1 with TRBJ1-1, with 8 positions matching TRBD1. There are 13 residues in the CDR3. V shed 7 bases and J 3 bases; nucleotides not matched to a gene: 7. Germline V gene data show CDR1 as SQVTM and CDR2 as ANQGSEA.